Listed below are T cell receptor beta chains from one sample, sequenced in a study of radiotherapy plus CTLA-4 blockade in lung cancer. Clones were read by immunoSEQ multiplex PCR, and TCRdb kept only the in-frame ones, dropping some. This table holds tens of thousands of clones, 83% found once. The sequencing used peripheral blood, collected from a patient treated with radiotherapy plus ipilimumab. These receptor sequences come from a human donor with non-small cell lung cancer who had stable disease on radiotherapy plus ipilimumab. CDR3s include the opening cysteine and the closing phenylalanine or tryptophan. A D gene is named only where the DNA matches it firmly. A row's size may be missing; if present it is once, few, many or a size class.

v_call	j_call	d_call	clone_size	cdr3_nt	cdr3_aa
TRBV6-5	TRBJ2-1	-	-	TGTGCCAGCAGTTACTCGTTTCTAGCGCGCAATGAGCAGTTCTTC	CASSYSFLARNEQFF
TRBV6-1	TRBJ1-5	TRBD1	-	TGTGCCAGCAGTGAATTGGGACAGGGTCGGCTACAGCCCCAGCATTTT	CASSELGQGRLQPQHF
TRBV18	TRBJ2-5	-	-	TGTGCCAGCTCACCACTCCAGACTAGTCAGGAGACCCAGTACTTC	CASSPLQTSQETQYF
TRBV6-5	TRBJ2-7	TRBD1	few	TGTGCCAGCAGTCCTGGGACAGGGATCGCCTACGAGCAGTACTTC	CASSPGTGIAYEQYF
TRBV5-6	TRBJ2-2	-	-	TGTGCCAGCAGCTTGTTAGGGAAGGTGGAGGAGCTGTTTTTT	CASSLLGKVEELFF
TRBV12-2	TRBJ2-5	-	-	TGTGCAAGTCGCCACGACACCGATGGGGAGACCCAGTACTTC	CASRHDTDGETQYF
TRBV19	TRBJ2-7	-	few	TGTGCCAGTAGAGCGGACGGCGTTTACGAGCAGTACTTC	CASRADGVYEQYF
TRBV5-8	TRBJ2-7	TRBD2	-	TGTGCCAGCAGCTTATGGGCTTCGGGACTAGCGGGAGTCCACGAGCAGTACTTC	CASSLWASGLAGVHEQYF
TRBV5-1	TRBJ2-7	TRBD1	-	TGCGCCAGCAGCCACCAGGGGGCCTCCTACGAGCAGTACTTC	CASSHQGASYEQYF
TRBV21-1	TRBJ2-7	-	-	TGTGCCAGCAGCAAACAGGTGTGCACAGACCGGGGCGAGCAGTACTTC	CASSKQVCTDRGEQYF
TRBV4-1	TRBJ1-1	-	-	TGCGCCAGCAGCCACATCTGGACGGTGAACACTGAAGCTTTCTTT	CASSHIWTVNTEAFF
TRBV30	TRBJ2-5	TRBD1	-	TGTGCCTGGATCAGCGGGACAGGGTTTCGGGAGACCCAGTACTTC	CAWISGTGFRETQYF
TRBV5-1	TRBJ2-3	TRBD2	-	TGCGCCAGCAGCTTGGATAGCGGGCCCACAGATACGCAGTATTTT	CASSLDSGPTDTQYF
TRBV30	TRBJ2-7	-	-	TGTGCCTGGAGGCCGTTGGGGCTAGGACAGTACTTC	CAWRPLGLGQYF
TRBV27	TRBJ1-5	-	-	TGTGCCAGCAGTCCCCAGGGTCAGCCCCAGCATTTT	CASSPQGQPQHF
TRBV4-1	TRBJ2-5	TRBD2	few	TGCGCCAGCAGCAACGCGGGGGAAGAGACCCAGTACTTC	CASSNAGEETQYF
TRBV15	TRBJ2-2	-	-	TGTGCCACCAGCAGAGATATAAAAGGGGAGCTGTTTTTT	CATSRDIKGELFF
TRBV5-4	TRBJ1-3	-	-	TGTGCCAGCAGCTCCAAACAGGGTGGGTCTGGAAACACCATATATTTT	CASSSKQGGSGNTIYF
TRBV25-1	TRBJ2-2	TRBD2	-	TGTGCCAGCAGTGAGGGACTAGACACCGGGGAGCTGTTTTTT	CASSEGLDTGELFF
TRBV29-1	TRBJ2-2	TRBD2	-	TGCAGCGCCTCTCGACTAGCGGAAACCGGGGAGCTGTTTTTT	CSASRLAETGELFF
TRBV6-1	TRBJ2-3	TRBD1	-	TGTGCCAGCAGTCGGGACAGCGGAAGCACAGATACGCAGTATTTT	CASSRDSGSTDTQYF
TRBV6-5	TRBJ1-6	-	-	TGTGCCACAAATAAGCGGGGTTCACCCCTCCACTTT	CATNKRGSPLHF